Described below is a single TCR beta chain sequence and its context. The antigen remains undetermined. V was cut by 5 bases and J by 2 bases, with 15 bases left in between. The CDR3 spans 16 residues. Looked up from germline, CDR1 is LNHDA and CDR2 is SQIVND (reference sequence). The data were obtained in a study of CD4 T cells in relation to SARS-CoV-2 and coronaviruses. Looking at the study overall: ViraFEST: roughly 9-day antigen culture of PBMCs, then TCR beta CDR3 sequencing. General study findings and limits: Each donor contributed either pre-pandemic or post-infection samples, not both. No crossreactivity against non-spike viral proteins was tested here.

Before the COVID-19 pandemic, during about 2010-2019, CD4+ T cells were taken from unexposed donors. The cells were cultured for roughly 11 days before CD4+ T cells were isolated. Produced via immunoSEQ multiplex PCR; TCRdb's table is partial and in-frame only. The data show 20,000 or so clones, with roughly four fifths seen just once and about 11% held by the top ten. Sequencing was performed on CD4+ T cells from PBMCs, cultured in vitro. This chain links TRBV19 with TRBJ2-2; possible D gene TRBD1, 6 bases. This TCR derives from a human donor in good health. CDR3 protein: CASSQQGPSNTGELFF. CDR3 nucleotides: TGTGCCAGTAGTCAACAGGGCCCCAGCAACACCGGGGAGCTGTTTTTT.